Each of the 24 T cell receptor beta chains below was sequenced from the same sample in a study of blood T cell repertoires in COVID-19. Measured with immunoSEQ multiplex PCR; TCRdb has only the in-frame clones, and not every one. Of roughly 570,000 clones listed, approximately 88% were seen once; the top ten hold 7.5% to 9%. Sequenced: peripheral blood. These receptor sequences come from a woman aged 45 to 65 with COVID-19, enrolled during active disease.

The chain links TRBV10-3 to TRBJ1-1; a weak D match, TRBD1 (5 bases). V dropped 3 bases and J dropped 5 bases, with 10 bases sitting between them. The germline CDR1 and CDR2 sequences are ENHRY and SYGVKD. The CDR3 sequence is 13 residues long. CDR3 sequence (DNA): TGTGCCATCAGTGACAGGGCGGAGACTGAAGCTTTCTTT. Amino acids: CAISDRAETEAFF.

V usage is TRBV18 and J usage is TRBJ2-1, with a tentative D call TRBD2 (6 bases). Germline V CDR1 and CDR2: KGHSH, LQKENI. There are 18 residues in the CDR3. The V end was cut by 3 bases, the J end by 5 bases, with 23 bases between. The CDR3 nucleotides read TGTGCCAGCTCACCGCTGAGCGCCGGAGGGACGGGGGACAATGAGCAGTTCTTC. It translates to CASSPLSAGGTGDNEQFF.

J is TRBJ2-6 and V is TRBV4-1; 7 positions match TRBD1. Looked up from germline, CDR1 is MGHRA and CDR2 is YSYEKL. The CDR3 has 18 amino acids. Germline trimming cut 4 bases from V and 3 bases from J; bases unmatched to any gene: 12. The CDR3 bases are TGCGCCAGCAGCCGCCGTGAGGGGGCGCTTGGTGGGGCCAACGTCCTGACTTTC. Amino acid sequence: CASSRREGALGGANVLTF.

The chain links TRBV21-1 to TRBJ1-6. TRBV21-1 is termed a pseudogene. This CDR3 comprises 21 residues. Here the CDR3 reads CASSKYPSRNFGFSYNSPLHF. CDR3 sequence (DNA): TGTGCCAGCAGCAAATATCCCTCGAGGAACTTTGGGTTCTCCTATAATTCACCCCTCCACTTT.

This clone was counted a single time. The chain is built from TRBV6-5 and TRBJ1-1; a weak D match, TRBD1 (6 bases). Germline CDR1 MNHEY, CDR2 SVGAGI. This CDR3 comprises 13 residues. The V end lost 7 bases, the J end lost 7 bases, and 16 bases lay between the germline ends. As DNA, the CDR3 is TGTGCCAGCACCCCAACAGGGTGGGTTGAAGCTTTCTTT. Its translation is CASTPTGWVEAFF.

The V and J genes are TRBV10-3 and TRBJ2-2; D not resolved. The CDR3 covers 16 residues. Per the germline V gene, CDR1 is ENHRY and CDR2 is SYGVKD. V was clipped by 2 bases and J by 5 bases, with 15 bases between them. The CDR3 DNA follows: TGTGCCATCAGTGAGACTGGTCTAGTGAGGACCGGGGAGCTGTTTTTT. It is translated as CAISETGLVRTGELFF.

As concerns this clone: Other DNA sequences in this specimen translate into the identical CDR3. This chain joins TRBV3-1 (or the pseudogene TRBV3-2) and TRBJ2-1; D remains ambiguous. Germline V gene data show CDR1 as LGHDT and CDR2 as YNNKEL (reference sequence). CDR3 length equals 15 residues. V gave up 4 bases and J gave up 0 bases, with 10 bases separating them. The CDR3, as DNA: TGTGCCAGCAGCCCCTCCCCGAGCTCCTACAATGAGCAGTTCTTC. As protein: CASSPSPSSYNEQFF.

The rearrangement uses TRBV27 and TRBJ2-7; tentatively, D is TRBD2 (5 bases). This CDR3 is built from 15 residues. V was trimmed by 6 bases and J by 3 bases, leaving 18 bases between them. CDR1 MNHEY and CDR2 SMNVEV come from the germline V gene (reference sequence). CDR3 nucleotide sequence: TGTGCCAGCAGACAAACCCGTCGGGGAGACTACGAGCAGTACTTC. Translation gives CASRQTRRGDYEQYF.

This chain links TRBV5-1 with TRBJ2-3; D may be TRBD2 (5 bases). V was shortened by 0 bases and J by 4 bases, with 9 bases between the two germline ends. Germline CDR1 and CDR2: SGHRS and YFSETQ. The length of the CDR3 is 14 residues. CDR3 sequence (DNA): TGCGCCAGCAGCTTGGGGGCCGGGGCAGATACGCAGTATTTT. Protein: CASSLGAGADTQYF.

The chain combines TRBV9 with TRBJ1-2; D is perhaps TRBD1 (6 bases). Trimming left V 4 bases short and J 4 bases short, with 17 bases between. Germline CDR1 and CDR2: SGDLS and YYNGEE. The CDR3 loop spans 15 amino acids. The CDR3 sequence is CASSLGGGAGYGYTF. Written as DNA, the CDR3 is TGTGCCAGCAGCTTAGGGGGAGGGGCAGGCTATGGCTACACCTTC.

V usage is TRBV5-1 and J usage is TRBJ1-2; a possible D gene is TRBD1 (5 bases). The CDR3 length is 15 residues. Trimming took 3 bases from V and 5 from J, leaving 17 bases between them. Germline lookup yields CDR1 SGHRS and CDR2 YFSETQ. The CDR3 coding sequence is TGCGCCAGCAGCTCCCTGGGCAGGGTAGAGTATGGCTACACCTTC. Amino acid sequence: CASSSLGRVEYGYTF.

The chain has TRBV28 and TRBJ2-7, with TRBD1 identical over 7 bases. The CDR3 runs to 13 residues. The germline V gene encodes CDR1 MDHEN and CDR2 SYDVKM. J was trimmed by 2 bases and V by 7 bases; bases with no gene match: 5. The CDR3, as DNA: TGTGCCAGCAAGGCAGGGGGAACCTACGAGCAGTACTTC. It encodes CASKAGGTYEQYF. The whole variable domain, remainder taken from reference TRBV28 and TRBJ2-7, is DVKVTQSSRYLVKRTGEKVFLECVQDMDHENMFWYRQDPGLGLRLIYFSYDVKMKEKGDIPEGYSVSREKKERFSLILESASTNQTSMYLCASKAGGTYEQYFGPGTRLTVT.

The genes are TRBV5-1 and TRBJ2-1; 10 nucleotides agree with TRBD2. V dropped 5 bases and J dropped 10; count of bases not matched to a gene: 12. Germline lookup yields CDR1 SGHRS and CDR2 YFSETQ. This CDR3 comprises 15 residues. The CDR3 nucleotides read TGCGCCAGCAGGCCACTAGCGGGGAGCCGGGGGGAGCAGTTCTTC. This sequence encodes CASRPLAGSRGEQFF.

This sequence joins TRBV2 and TRBJ2-6; 8 bases line up with TRBD2. The V gene's germline CDR1 is SNHLY and CDR2 FYNNEI. With 6 bases clipped from V and 0 bases from J, the junction kept 10 bases outside the gene matches. The CDR3 spans 18 residues. For the CDR3, the DNA is TGTGCCAGCAGCGCCCGGGAGGGGGAAAGCTCTGGGGCCAACGTCCTGACTTTC. Its translation is CASSAREGESSGANVLTF.

This rearrangement joins TRBV6-5 to TRBJ1-5; 8 bases are a match to TRBD1. Per the germline V gene, CDR1 is MNHEY and CDR2 is SVGAGI. The junction had 6 bases not matched to a gene; V was cut back by 7 bases and J by 7 bases. This CDR3 has 13 residues. This chain's CDR3 is CASTGGLGQPQHF. The CDR3, as DNA: TGTGCCAGCACAGGGGGCCTCGGGCAGCCCCAGCATTTT.

The CDR3 protein is CASSATGTYYGYTF. CDR3 DNA: TGTGCCAGCAGCGCGACAGGGACCTATTATGGCTACACCTTC. The chain recombines TRBV2 with TRBJ1-2; the match to TRBD1 covers 7 bases. V trimming: 6 bases; J trimming: 5 bases; junction bases outside the gene matches: 9. Germline-derived CDR1 and CDR2 are SNHLY and FYNNEI. The CDR3 runs 14 residues. Combining the CDR3 with reference TRBV2 and TRBJ1-2 gives the whole variable domain EPEVTQTPSHQVTQMGQEVILRCVPISNHLYFYWYRQILGQKVEFLVSFYNNEISEKSEIFDDQFSVERPDGSNFTLKIRSTKLEDSAMYFCASSATGTYYGYTFGSGTRLTVV.

V gene TRBV2 combines with J gene TRBJ2-3; TRBD2 matches 9 bases. Germline assignment: CDR1 SNHLY and CDR2 FYNNEI. With V trimmed by 5 bases and J by 0 bases, 12 bases remained unmatched. The CDR3 covers 18 residues. The CDR3 protein is CASSQGLADSYSTDTQYF. The CDR3, as DNA: TGTGCCAGCAGTCAGGGACTAGCCGACTCTTATAGCACAGATACGCAGTATTTT.

The chain has TRBV24-1 and TRBJ2-3, with 9 bases aligning to TRBD2. The CDR3 has 18 residues. J was trimmed by 2 bases and V by 3 bases; bases with no gene match: 11. Germline assignment: CDR1 KGHDR and CDR2 SFDVKD. CDR3: CATSDERGAWNHTDTQYF. CDR3 in DNA: TGTGCCACCAGTGATGAGCGGGGGGCTTGGAACCACACAGATACGCAGTATTTT.

The V and J genes are TRBV7-2 and TRBJ2-3; TRBD1 agrees at 9 bases. Germline V lookup: CDR1 SGHTA, CDR2 FQGNSA. V dropped 5 bases and J dropped 4; count of bases not matched to a gene: 7. This CDR3 contains 15 residues. The CDR3 coding sequence is TGTGCCAGCAGCCCCCGGGACAGGGCACCAGATACGCAGTATTTT. This sequence encodes CASSPRDRAPDTQYF.

The table lists this clone with a count of one. The chain employs TRBV14 and TRBJ1-4, with TRBD1 matching 8 bases. This CDR3 region has 15 residues. CDR1 SGHDN and CDR2 FVKESK come from the germline V gene. After removal of 3 bases from V and 4 bases from J, the junction contained 4 bases not matched to a gene. As DNA, the CDR3 is TGTGCCAGCAGCCAGGGACAGGCCTTTAATGAAAAACTGTTTTTT. As protein: CASSQGQAFNEKLFF. Looking up the rest from reference TRBV14 and TRBJ1-4 gives the full variable domain: EAGVTQFPSHSVIEKGQTVTLRCDPISGHDNLYWYRRVMGKEIKFLLHFVKESKQDESGMPNNRFLAERTGGTYSTLKVQPAELEDSGVYFCASSQGQAFNEKLFFGSGTQLSVL.

The gene calls are TRBV5-5 and TRBJ2-1, with 9 bases that match TRBD2. The J segment lost 5 bases and the V segment lost 1 base, leaving 7 bases of the junction unmatched. Per germline, CDR1 SGHKS and CDR2 YYEKEE (reference sequence). There are 16 residues in the CDR3. The CDR3 loop is CASSLWNAGGNNEQFF. CDR3 in DNA: TGTGCCAGCAGCTTGTGGAACGCGGGGGGGAACAATGAGCAGTTCTTC.

This chain joins TRBV18 and TRBJ1-2; D remains unclear. Per the germline V gene, CDR1 is KGHSH and CDR2 is LQKENI. This CDR3 contains 15 residues. The V end was cut by 2 bases, the J end by 2 bases, with 12 bases between. The DNA for the CDR3 is TGTGCCAGCTCACCAGGGAGCGCAGCCAACTATGGCTACACCTTC. This gives the protein CASSPGSAANYGYTF. Drawing the rest from reference TRBV18 and TRBJ1-2, the complete variable domain is NAGVMQNPRHLVRRRGQEARLRCSPMKGHSHVYWYRQLPEEGLKFMVYLQKENIIDESGMPKERFSAEFPKEGPSILRIQQVVRGDSAAYFCASSPGSAANYGYTFGSGTRLTVV.

The rearrangement uses TRBV27 and TRBJ1-1; D is unclear. Trimming left V 2 bases short and J 1 base short, with 11 bases between. Germline CDR1 and CDR2: MNHEY and SMNVEV (reference sequence). The CDR3 loop spans 15 amino acids. As DNA, the CDR3 is TGTGCCAGCAGTTTAGGGTCCCGAGGGAACACTGAAGCTTTCTTT. Translation gives CASSLGSRGNTEAFF.

The rearrangement uses TRBV18 and TRBJ2-1; 13 bases fit TRBD2. Unmatched junction bases numbered 1, after V lost 4 bases and J lost 4 bases. Germline CDR1 reads KGHSH; CDR2 reads LQKENI. The CDR3 runs 15 residues. CDR3 in amino acids: CASSRLAGGYNEQFF. The CDR3 DNA follows: TGTGCCAGCTCACGACTAGCGGGGGGATACAATGAGCAGTTCTTC.